This T cell receptor (beta chain) appears in the sequencing data of a study of blood T cells in healthy people across ages. For the study at large: Per two T cells, template switching captured roughly one barcoded beta molecule.

Trimming cost V 2 bases and J 8 bases, with 15 bases left between them. CDR1 and CDR2 from the germline V gene are SGHTA and FQGNSA. The CDR3 covers 14 residues. A second PCR, run for about 6 to 12 cycles, used a sample-barcoded 5' primer plus a J-beta primer mix. TCRdb fed the 5' RACE reads into MiXCR, producing one record per CDR3 protein. The table shows about 1.4 million distinct CDR3 sequences, with roughly 60% occurring only once. This clonotype was counted between two and nine times. Its antigen is still unknown. Study-level findings and limits: Age showed a roughly linear inverse relationship with TCR beta diversity per million T cells.

The sequence was collected from a man younger than 35 in good health. The specimen sequenced was blood. The chain carries TRBV7-2 and TRBJ1-2, with a weak D call TRBD1 (6 bases). The CDR3 here is CASSLTGLREGYTF. The CDR3 DNA reads TGTGCCAGCAGCTTAACAGGGTTAAGGGAAGGCTACACCTTC. The full variable domain, its missing parts supplied by reference TRBV7-2 and TRBJ1-2, is GAGVSQSPSNKVTEKGKDVELRCDPISGHTALYWYRQSLGQGLEFLIYFQGNSAPDKSGLPSDRFSAERTGGSVSTLTIQRTQQEDSAVYLCASSLTGLREGYTFGSGTRLTVV.